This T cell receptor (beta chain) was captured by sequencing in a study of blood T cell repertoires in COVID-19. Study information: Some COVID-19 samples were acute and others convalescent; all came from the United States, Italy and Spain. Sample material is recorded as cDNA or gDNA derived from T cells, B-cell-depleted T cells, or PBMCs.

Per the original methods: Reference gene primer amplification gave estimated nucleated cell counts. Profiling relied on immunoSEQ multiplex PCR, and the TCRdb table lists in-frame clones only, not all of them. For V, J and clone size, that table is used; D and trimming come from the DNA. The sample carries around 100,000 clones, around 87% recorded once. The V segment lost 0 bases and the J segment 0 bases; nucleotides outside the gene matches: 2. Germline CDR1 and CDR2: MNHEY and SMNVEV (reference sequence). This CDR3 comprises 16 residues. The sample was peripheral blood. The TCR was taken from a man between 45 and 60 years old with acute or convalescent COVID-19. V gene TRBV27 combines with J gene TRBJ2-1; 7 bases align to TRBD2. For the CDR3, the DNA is TGTGCCAGCAGTTTATCCGGGAGGACCTCCTACAATGAGCAGTTCTTC. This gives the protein CASSLSGRTSYNEQFF.